This entry lists 9 T cell receptor beta chains sequenced from one sample in a study of beta chain features in type 1 diabetes. What was sequenced were expressed TCRB transcripts, since all of the isolated RNA had been reverse transcribed. TCRdb's table, derived via immunoSEQ multiplex PCR, lists solely in-frame clones and lacks some. The data contain about 410,000 clones, roughly 13% of them seen just once; the ten biggest clones take up 0.03% to 0.04%. The sample was naive CD4+ T cells from blood. These receptor sequences come from a man younger than 45 in good health.

CDR3 amino acids: CASSPAAGVGGYTF. The CDR3 nucleotides read TGTGCCAGCAGCCCCGCGGCAGGGGTAGGTGGCTACACCTTC. The chain carries TRBV25-1 and TRBJ1-2, with a tentative D call TRBD1 (6 bases). Trimming left V 6 bases short and J 7 bases short, with 18 bases between. Germline assignment: CDR1 MGHDK and CDR2 SYGVNS. The CDR3 length is 14 residues.

CDR3 loop: CARIGDPFQETQYF. Here the CDR3 DNA reads TGTGCCAGGATCGGGGACCCGTTTCAAGAGACCCAGTACTTC. This rearrangement joins TRBV7-9 to TRBJ2-5; the D call may be TRBD1 or TRBD2 (5 bases each). Germline CDR1 is SEHNR and CDR2 is FQNEAQ (reference sequence). Trimming removed 9 bases from V and 2 bases from J, with 16 bases in between. The CDR3 runs to 14 residues.

This clone was counted between two and nine times. This chain connects TRBV25-1 to TRBJ1-1; D is ambiguous. V was trimmed by 3 bases and J by 10 bases, leaving 18 bases between them. The germline CDR1 and CDR2 sequences are MGHDK and SYGVNS. The length of the CDR3 is 14 residues. CDR3 region: CASSEAGARAGAFF. In DNA, the CDR3 is TGTGCCAGCAGTGAGGCGGGCGCTAGGGCCGGAGCTTTCTTT. The variable domain in full, completed from reference TRBV25-1 and TRBJ1-1, reads EADIYQTPRYLVIGTGKKITLECSQTMGHDKMYWYQQDPGMELHLIHYSYGVNSTEKGDLSSESTVSRIRTEHFPLTLESARPSHTSQYLCASSEAGARAGAFFGQGTRLTVV.

This chain joins TRBV5-1 and TRBJ1-1; no firm D call. V shed 6 bases and J shed 5 bases, with 14 bases lying between them. The CDR3 contains 13 residues. Germline V lookup: CDR1 SGHRS, CDR2 YFSETQ. CDR3 region: CASKVRVGTEAFF. In DNA form, the CDR3 reads TGCGCCAGCAAAGTAAGGGTGGGGACTGAAGCTTTCTTT.

This clone has more than one count but fewer than ten. This sample includes further DNA sequences coding for the same CDR3. The CDR3 protein is CSVETGYTF. The CDR3 nucleotides are TGCAGCGTTGAAACCGGCTACACCTTC. V and J are TRBV29-1 and TRBJ1-2; D gene unclear. Trimming removed 2 bases from V and 8 bases from J, with 3 bases in between. This CDR3 has 9 amino acids. Per the germline V gene, CDR1 is SQVTM and CDR2 is ANQGSEA.

This clone has only one observation. The chain joins TRBV30 to TRBJ1-5; 9 positions match TRBD1. Trimming took 3 bases from V and 4 from J; bases not matched to a gene: 1. CDR3 length: 13 amino acids. Germline V lookup: CDR1 GTSNPN, CDR2 SVGIG (reference sequence). This CDR3 is CAWRQGANQPQHF. CDR3 coding DNA: TGTGCCTGGAGACAGGGGGCGAATCAGCCCCAGCATTTT.

The J gene is TRBJ1-2, the V gene TRBV27, with 7 bases identical to TRBD1. The J segment lost 0 bases and the V segment lost 5 bases, leaving 6 bases of the junction unmatched. Germline V lookup: CDR1 MNHEY, CDR2 SMNVEV (reference sequence). The CDR3 totals 15 residues. The CDR3, as DNA: TGTGCCAGCAGTCCCCCCGGGACAGCTAACTATGGCTACACCTTC. This encodes CASSPPGTANYGYTF.

CDR3 loop: CASSPSPVSTNTGELFF. In nucleotides, the CDR3 is TGTGCCAGTAGTCCCTCTCCTGTCTCGACAAACACCGGGGAGCTGTTTTTT. J is TRBJ2-2 and V is TRBV7-3; D unclear. Trimming stripped 9 bases from V and 2 bases from J, with 22 bases between. CDR3 length equals 17 residues. Per germline, CDR1 SGHTA and CDR2 FQGTGA.

This chain joins TRBV6-6 and TRBJ2-5; 9 bases agree with TRBD2. Germline V gene data show CDR1 as MNHNY and CDR2 as SVGAGI (reference sequence). V shed 2 bases and J 3 bases; nucleotides not matched to a gene: 4. This CDR3 is built from 15 residues. The DNA of the CDR3 is TGTGCCAGCAGTTACGGCGGGGGGGCGGAAGAGACCCAGTACTTC. This translates into CASSYGGGAEETQYF.